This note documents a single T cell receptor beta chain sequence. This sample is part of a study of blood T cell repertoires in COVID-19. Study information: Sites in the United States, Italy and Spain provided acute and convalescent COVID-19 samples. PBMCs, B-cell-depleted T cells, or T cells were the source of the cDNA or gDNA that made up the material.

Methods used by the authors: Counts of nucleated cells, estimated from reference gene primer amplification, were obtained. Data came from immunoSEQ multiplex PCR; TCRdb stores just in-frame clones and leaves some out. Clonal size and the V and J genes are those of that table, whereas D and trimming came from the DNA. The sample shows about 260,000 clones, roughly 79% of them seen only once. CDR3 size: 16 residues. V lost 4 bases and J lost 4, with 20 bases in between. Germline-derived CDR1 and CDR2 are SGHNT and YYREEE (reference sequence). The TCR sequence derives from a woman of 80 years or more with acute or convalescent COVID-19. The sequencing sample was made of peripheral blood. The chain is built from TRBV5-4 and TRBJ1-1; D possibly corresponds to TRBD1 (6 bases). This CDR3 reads CASSRGATGGSTEAFF. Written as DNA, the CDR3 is TGTGCCAGCAGCCGGGGAGCGACAGGTGGGTCCACTGAAGCTTTCTTT.